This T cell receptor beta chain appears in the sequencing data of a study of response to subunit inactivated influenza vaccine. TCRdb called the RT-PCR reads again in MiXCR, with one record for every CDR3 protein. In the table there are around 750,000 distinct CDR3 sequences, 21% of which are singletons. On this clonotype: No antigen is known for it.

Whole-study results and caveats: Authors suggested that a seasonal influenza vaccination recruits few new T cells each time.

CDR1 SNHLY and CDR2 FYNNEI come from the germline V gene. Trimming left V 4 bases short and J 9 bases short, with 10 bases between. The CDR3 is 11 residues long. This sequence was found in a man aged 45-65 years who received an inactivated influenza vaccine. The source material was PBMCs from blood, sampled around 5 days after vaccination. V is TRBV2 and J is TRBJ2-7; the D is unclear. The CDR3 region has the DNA TGTGCCAGCAGTGGGGCTTTTGGGCAGTACTTC. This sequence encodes CASSGAFGQYF. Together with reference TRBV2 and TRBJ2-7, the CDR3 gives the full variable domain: EPEVTQTPSHQVTQMGQEVILRCVPISNHLYFYWYRQILGQKVEFLVSFYNNEISEKSEIFDDQFSVERPDGSNFTLKIRSTKLEDSAMYFCASSGAFGQYFGPGTRLTVT.